The source of this TCR beta chain is a study of blood T cell repertoires in COVID-19. Study in general: The analysed material was cDNA or gDNA that came from T cells, B-cell-depleted T cells, or PBMCs.

Some clones are missing from TCRdb's copy, which holds only in-frame ones; the method was immunoSEQ multiplex PCR. Of a few hundred thousand clones listed, about 87% are singletons. The CDR3 has 15 amino acids. V trimming: 8 bases; J trimming: 5 bases; junction bases outside the gene matches: 9. The germline CDR1 and CDR2 sequences are SNHLY and FYNNEI. The V and J genes are TRBV2 and TRBJ2-2; 9 nucleotides match TRBD1. Sequencing was done on a sample of PBMCs or T cells enriched from blood (not recorded which). The clonotype was recovered from a man aged 35 to 55 in a cohort exposed to, infected with or recovered from COVID-19 (not recorded which). This chain's CDR3 is CASGKQGAGTGELFF. CDR3 in DNA: TGTGCCAGCGGAAAACAGGGGGCTGGGACCGGGGAGCTGTTTTTT.